Below, 28 T cell receptor beta chains from the same sample are listed, as sequenced in a study of human T cells and chemical hapten exposure (dated by TCRdb to the early 2020s). Library prep was done by RACE. Sequencing took place on a NextSeq 500. TCRdb reanalyzed the raw reads on its own, using fastp at Q25 for trimming and MiXCR for clone calling, and kept in-frame beta chains. Rows are combined by CDR3 protein, so each entry shows the most common genes and DNA. The sample table records around 80,000 distinct CDR3 sequences; approximately 8.6% of these occur just once. Of the sample, roughly 1.4% falls within the top ten clones. The label giving this sample's time point can be read as: healthy volunteer bleed at 6 weeks. Total RNA was isolated from unfractionated whole blood collected in Tempus Blood RNA tubes. The material sequenced was whole blood. Every receptor here comes from a male donor in good health. Some clones in this sample may be carry-over from other donors' samples.

This clonotype has a handful of counts. This rearrangement joins TRBV12-3 or TRBV12-4 to TRBJ2-5; the D is unclear. This CDR3 contains 13 residues. Trimming removed 2 bases from V and 2 bases from J, with 6 bases in between. The CDR3, as DNA: TGTGCCAGCAGTTTACAGGTTCAAGAGACCCAGTACTTC. Protein: CASSLQVQETQYF.

This clonotype was observed many times. The V call is TRBV12-3 or TRBV12-4, the J call TRBJ2-7, with no clear D. With 2 bases removed from V and 0 bases from J, the gap between germline ends came to 5 bases. The CDR3 is made up of 13 amino acids. CDR3 protein: CASSLYSSYEQYF. The CDR3 bases are TGTGCCAGCAGTTTATACAGCTCCTACGAGCAGTACTTC.

The chain links TRBV27 to TRBJ1-2, with no clear D. The V and J ends lost 3 bases and 0 bases respectively, with 8 bases between them. The CDR3 runs 14 residues. Germline CDR1 and CDR2: MNHEY and SMNVEV (reference sequence). This CDR3 reads CASSFNGANYGYTF. The CDR3 DNA is TGTGCCAGCAGTTTTAACGGTGCTAACTATGGCTACACCTTC.

This clonotype was seen a few times. The chain combines TRBV20-1 with TRBJ2-3, with 7 bases identical to TRBD1. This CDR3 is 16 amino acids long. The V gene's germline CDR1 is DFQATT and CDR2 SNEGSKA (reference sequence). V gave up 0 bases and J gave up 4 bases; unmatched junction bases: 10. CDR3 nucleotide sequence: TGCAGTGCTAGAGAGGTCGGTAAGGGGGCGGCAGATACGCAGTATTTT. This translates into CSAREVGKGAADTQYF.

The chain couples TRBV10-3 to TRBJ2-2; 8 nucleotides agree with TRBD2. The CDR3 covers 14 residues. Germline values: CDR1 ENHRY, CDR2 SYGVKD. Trimming cost V 9 bases and J 4 bases; bases outside gene matches: 7. Here the CDR3 reads CAIQSGGSTGELFF. CDR3 nucleotide sequence: TGTGCCATACAATCGGGGGGGTCCACCGGGGAGCTGTTTTTT.

CDR3 nucleotide sequence: TGCGCCAGCAGCCAAGCTGGACAGGGTCGGGCTTTCTTT. Its protein is CASSQAGQGRAFF. The rearrangement links TRBV4-1 to TRBJ1-1, with 8 bases identical to TRBD1. Germline V CDR1 and CDR2: MGHRA, YSYEKL. CDR3 length equals 13 residues. The J segment lost 11 bases and the V segment lost 1 base, leaving 6 bases of the junction unmatched.

This clonotype was recorded a few times. V and J are TRBV11-1 and TRBJ1-1; D may be TRBD1 (5 bases). The germline gives CDR1 SGHAT, CDR2 FQDESV (reference sequence). V dropped 1 base and J dropped 3 bases, with 9 bases sitting between them. The CDR3 has 14 residues. This CDR3 is CASSLGTGHTEAFF. In DNA, the CDR3 is TGTGCCAGCAGCTTAGGAACAGGCCACACTGAAGCTTTCTTT.

The chain combines TRBV11-2 with TRBJ2-3; D unresolved. The CDR3 is 17 residues long. The V gene's germline CDR1 is SGHAT and CDR2 FQNNGV. The germline V and J ends were trimmed by 4 bases and 1 base, with 18 bases remaining between them. This CDR3 is CASSSSGRRPGTDTQYF. The CDR3 DNA reads TGTGCCAGCAGCTCCAGTGGACGGCGCCCCGGCACAGATACGCAGTATTTT.

The rearrangement uses TRBV29-1 and TRBJ1-4; 7 bases are shared with TRBD1. CDR3 length equals 12 residues. V dropped 6 bases and J dropped 4; count of bases not matched to a gene: 2. Germline CDR1 reads SQVTM; CDR2 reads ANQGSEA. CDR3 amino acids: CSVGTVNEKLFF. The CDR3 DNA is TGCAGCGTCGGGACAGTTAATGAAAAACTGTTTTTT. Full variable domain (rest looked up from reference TRBV29-1 and TRBJ1-4): SAVISQKPSRDICQRGTSLTIQCQVDSQVTMMFWYRQQPGQSLTLIATANQGSEATYESGFVIDKFPISRPNLTFSTLTVSNMSPEDSSIYLCSVGTVNEKLFFGSGTQLSVL.

This clonotype was detected a few times. The chain couples TRBV11-2 to TRBJ2-7, with TRBD1 as a possible D gene (5 bases). Germline CDR1 is SGHAT and CDR2 is FQNNGV. V dropped 1 base and J dropped 10 bases, with 17 bases sitting between them. The CDR3 sequence is 14 residues long. The CDR3 region has the DNA TGTGCCAGCAGCTTAGTTCAGGGCCTCCTGGGACAGTACTTC. Amino acids: CASSLVQGLLGQYF.

The rearrangement joins TRBV12-3 or TRBV12-4 to TRBJ2-1; possibly TRBD2 for D (6 bases). The ends were cut back, 4 bases at V and 6 bases at J, with 10 bases in the middle. This CDR3 has 13 amino acids. The CDR3 bases are TGTGCCAGCAGTTATGGGACTGCCAATGAGCAGTTCTTC. Amino acid sequence: CASSYGTANEQFF.

V gene TRBV5-1 combines with J gene TRBJ1-1; perhaps TRBD1 as D (5 bases). The CDR3 runs 17 residues. Trimming pared 0 bases from V and 1 base from J, leaving 16 bases between. Germline V gives CDR1 SGHRS, CDR2 YFSETQ. CDR3 bases: TGCGCCAGCAGCTTGGTTCTGGGACGGAGGTCGAACACTGAAGCTTTCTTT. Protein product: CASSLVLGRRSNTEAFF.

There are a few counts of this clonotype. The gene calls are TRBV5-1 and TRBJ2-1; 13 positions match TRBD2. The germline V gene encodes CDR1 SGHRS and CDR2 YFSETQ. Unmatched junction bases numbered 3, after V lost 4 bases and J lost 8 bases. The CDR3 loop spans 14 amino acids. For the CDR3, the DNA is TGCGCCAGCAGCACTAGCGGGAGGGCGGATGAGCAGTTCTTC. Encoded protein: CASSTSGRADEQFF.

This rearrangement joins TRBV2 to TRBJ2-3; 8 bases line up with TRBD1. V trimming: 7 bases; J trimming: 3 bases; junction bases outside the gene matches: 0. Germline-derived CDR1 and CDR2 are SNHLY and FYNNEI. The CDR3 totals 12 residues. CDR3 DNA: TGTGCCAGCAACAGGGGGACAGATACGCAGTATTTT. It specifies CASNRGTDTQYF.

This clonotype has just a few counts. J is TRBJ2-7 and V is TRBV4-1; D ambiguous. The CDR3 runs to 13 residues. V lost 6 bases and J 4 bases, leaving 13 bases between the germline ends. Germline V gene lookup returns CDR1 MGHRA and CDR2 YSYEKL. CDR3 in amino acids: CASRYAVGYEQYF. The CDR3 DNA sequence: TGCGCCAGCAGGTATGCCGTAGGGTACGAGCAGTACTTC.

The sample holds a few counts of this clonotype. The rearrangement links TRBV3-1 to TRBJ1-1; D is uncertain. Germline V gives CDR1 LGHDT, CDR2 YNNKEL (reference sequence). This CDR3 comprises 16 residues. V was trimmed by 1 base and J by 0 bases, leaving 12 bases between them. The CDR3 region has the DNA TGTGCCAGCAGCCAAGGGGGTACTGCGATGAACACTGAAGCTTTCTTT. This codes for CASSQGGTAMNTEAFF.

The genes are TRBV2 and TRBJ2-1, with 7 bases lining up with TRBD2. CDR3 length: 18 residues. V trimming: 3 bases; J trimming: 0 bases; junction bases outside the gene matches: 11. Germline assignment: CDR1 SNHLY and CDR2 FYNNEI. This chain's CDR3 is CASSDPSGPSGSYNEQFF. The DNA for the CDR3 is TGTGCCAGCAGTGACCCTAGCGGACCTAGCGGCTCCTACAATGAGCAGTTCTTC.

This clonotype was counted once. The chain combines TRBV5-4 with TRBJ2-7; D assignment may be TRBD1 or TRBD2 (5 bases each). The CDR3 totals 14 residues. V gave up 4 bases and J gave up 4 bases, with 15 bases separating them. CDR1 is SGHNT and CDR2 is YYREEE in the germline V gene (reference sequence). Written as DNA, the CDR3 is TGTGCCAGCAGCCCCCGCAGGGACGGGTACGAGCAGTACTTC. As protein: CASSPRRDGYEQYF.

This clonotype was found a few times. The genes are TRBV9 and TRBJ2-1, with 8 positions matching TRBD2. The ends lost 3 bases at V and 6 bases at J; junction bases unmatched: 11. This CDR3 region has 16 residues. CDR1 is SGDLS, CDR2 YYNGEE, per germline. CDR3 DNA: TGTGCCAGCAGCGAACAAACCGGGACTAGTGTCAATGAGCAGTTCTTC. It codes for CASSEQTGTSVNEQFF.

This clonotype was observed a handful of times. This chain uses TRBV2 with TRBJ1-3; 7 bases match TRBD1. Germline V gene data show CDR1 as SNHLY and CDR2 as FYNNEI. The CDR3 covers 17 residues. The ends lost 8 bases at V and 0 bases at J; junction bases unmatched: 13. In DNA form, the CDR3 reads TGTGCCAGCTGGGGCCCCGCGGGACAGCTCTCTGGAAACACCATATATTTT. It codes for CASWGPAGQLSGNTIYF. Full variable domain (remainder filled in from reference TRBV2 and TRBJ1-3): EPEVTQTPSHQVTQMGQEVILRCVPISNHLYFYWYRQILGQKVEFLVSFYNNEISEKSEIFDDQFSVERPDGSNFTLKIRSTKLEDSAMYFCASWGPAGQLSGNTIYFGEGSWLTVV.

This clonotype was picked up many times. The rearrangement uses TRBV5-6 and TRBJ2-1, with 10 bases identical to TRBD2. Germline CDR1 reads SGHDT; CDR2 reads YYEEEE. V trimming: 7 bases; J trimming: 0 bases; junction bases outside the gene matches: 16. This CDR3 has 19 amino acids. The CDR3 region is CASQLIGLAAQSSYNEQFF. CDR3 in DNA: TGTGCCAGCCAACTCATCGGACTAGCGGCCCAGAGCTCCTACAATGAGCAGTTCTTC. The full variable domain, with the rest looked up from reference TRBV5-6 and TRBJ2-1, is DAGVTQSPTHLIKTRGQQVTLRCSPKSGHDTVSWYQQALGQGPQFIFQYYEEEERQRGNFPDRFSGHQFPNYSSELNVNALLLGDSALYLCASQLIGLAAQSSYNEQFFGPGTRLTVL.

The rearrangement links TRBV15 to TRBJ1-4; D is uncertain. This CDR3 spans 15 amino acids. Trimming removed 0 bases at V and 5 bases at J, with 10 bases between. CDR1 is LNHNV and CDR2 is YYDKDF in the germline V gene (reference sequence). The CDR3 DNA sequence: TGTGCCACCAGCAGAGATCAAGGACCGAATGAAAAACTGTTTTTT. Its protein is CATSRDQGPNEKLFF. Combining the CDR3 with reference TRBV15 and TRBJ1-4 gives the whole variable domain DAMVIQNPRYQVTQFGKPVTLSCSQTLNHNVMYWYQQKSSQAPKLLFHYYDKDFNNEADTPDNFQSRRPNTSFCFLDIRSPGLGDTAMYLCATSRDQGPNEKLFFGSGTQLSVL.

This clonotype came up many times. The chain uses TRBV6-2 or TRBV6-3 and TRBJ2-1, with TRBD1 matching over 7 bases. The junction had 9 bases not matched to a gene; V was cut back by 9 bases and J by 4 bases. The CDR3 totals 14 residues. Germline values: CDR1 MNHEY, CDR2 SVGEGT. CDR3 in amino acids: CASQTGRNYNEQFF. In nucleotides, the CDR3 is TGTGCCAGTCAGACAGGGAGAAATTACAATGAGCAGTTCTTC.

The chain uses TRBV12-3 or TRBV12-4 and TRBJ1-2; maybe TRBD1 (5 bases). This CDR3 has 13 residues. The V end lost 5 bases, the J end lost 4 bases, and 11 bases lay between the germline ends. The CDR3, as DNA: TGTGCCAGCAGTAGCGCAGGGACCTATGGCTACACCTTC. Its protein product is CASSSAGTYGYTF.

The chain joins TRBV12-3 or TRBV12-4 to TRBJ2-7; 9 bases line up with TRBD1. There are 14 residues in the CDR3. Unmatched junction bases numbered 2, after V lost 5 bases and J lost 0 bases. CDR3 sequence: CASSEQGASYEQYF. CDR3 nucleotides: TGTGCCAGCAGTGAACAGGGGGCCTCCTACGAGCAGTACTTC.

This clonotype has more than one count but fewer than ten. This chain connects TRBV5-4 to TRBJ2-5; 8 positions match TRBD1. CDR1 is SGHNT and CDR2 is YYREEE in the germline V gene (reference sequence). This CDR3 is built from 14 residues. V shed 2 bases, J shed 3 bases, and the junction held 3 bases outside the gene matches. The CDR3 here is CASSLEQGEETQYF. The CDR3 bases are TGTGCCAGCAGCTTAGAACAGGGGGAAGAGACCCAGTACTTC. The whole variable domain, filled in from reference TRBV5-4 and TRBJ2-5, reads ETGVTQSPTHLIKTRGQQVTLRCSSQSGHNTVSWYQQALGQGPQFIFQYYREEENGRGNFPPRFSGLQFPNYSSELNVNALELDDSALYLCASSLEQGEETQYFGPGTRLLVL.

This clonotype was found a few times. The rearrangement links TRBV20-1 to TRBJ2-3; TRBD2 agrees at 12 bases. There are 15 residues in the CDR3. Trimming cost V 7 bases and J 4 bases; bases outside gene matches: 9. The germline V gene encodes CDR1 DFQATT and CDR2 SNEGSKA (reference sequence). DNA for the CDR3: TGCAGTGTTTCGACTAGCGGGAGATCAGCAGATACGCAGTATTTT. This encodes CSVSTSGRSADTQYF.

This clonotype was seen a few times. This chain links TRBV24-1 with TRBJ1-5; D is possibly TRBD1 (6 bases). Germline loops: CDR1 KGHDR, CDR2 SFDVKD. V lost 7 bases, J lost 7 bases, and 16 bases lay in between. This CDR3 has 14 amino acids. CDR3 loop: CATSQPGVDQPQHF. The CDR3 nucleotides read TGTGCCACCAGCCAGCCAGGGGTCGACCAGCCCCAGCATTTT.